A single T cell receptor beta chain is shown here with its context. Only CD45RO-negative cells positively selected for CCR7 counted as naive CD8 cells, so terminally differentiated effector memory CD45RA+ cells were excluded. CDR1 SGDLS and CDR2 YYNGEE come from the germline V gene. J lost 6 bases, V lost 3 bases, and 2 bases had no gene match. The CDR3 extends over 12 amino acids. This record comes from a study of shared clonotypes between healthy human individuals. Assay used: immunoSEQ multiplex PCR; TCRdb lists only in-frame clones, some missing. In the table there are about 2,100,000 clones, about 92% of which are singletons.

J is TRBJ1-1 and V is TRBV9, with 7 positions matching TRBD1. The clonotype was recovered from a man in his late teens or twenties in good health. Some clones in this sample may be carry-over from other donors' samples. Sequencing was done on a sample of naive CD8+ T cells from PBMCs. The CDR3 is CASSGGGPEAFF. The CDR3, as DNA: TGTGCCAGCAGCGGAGGGGGCCCTGAAGCTTTCTTT. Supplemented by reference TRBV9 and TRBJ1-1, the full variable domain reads DSGVTQTPKHLITATGQRVTLRCSPRSGDLSVYWYQQSLDQGLQFLIQYYNGEERAKGNILERFSAQQFPDLHSELNLSSLELGDSALYFCASSGGGPEAFFGQGTRLTVV.